This TCR beta chain was found in a study of cytomegalovirus exposure and HLA in healthy donors (dated by TCRdb to 2016 to 2017). Context from the whole study: According to a later analysis, one platform produced both the 100 to 150 validation repertoires and the 730 or so repertoires of the first cohort. The aim of the study was to test whether cataloging public T cell receptors could identify signatures of past pathogen exposure. Along with the approximately 620-subject first cohort, a separate validation cohort of over a hundred different subjects was used. To predict cytomegalovirus infection status, the study brought together high-throughput TCR immunosequencing, statistical association of individual TCRs with disease status, and machine learning.

Comments on this clone: The antigen it recognizes is unknown. Germline and junction disagree at one end, which may indicate a read error.

The donors were included in the validation cohort of roughly 130 subjects, a group kept apart from the roughly 700-subject first cohort. Counted from cysteine to phenylalanine, this CDR3 has 13 amino acids. Only the CDR3 portion is preserved as DNA: 39 bases, with reading frame beginning at the first base. Looking up the germline V gene (reference sequence) yields CDR1 SSHAT and CDR2 FNYEAQ. Overall results and qualifications from the work: The classifier was reported to diagnose cytomegalovirus status with high specificity and sensitivity in both the original and validation cohorts. It was suggested by the authors that the approach could potentially be generalized to other disease states and immunological phenotypes. A total of fewer than 200 TCR beta chains were listed by the study as associated with cytomegalovirus. Three of the identified cytomegalovirus-associated TCR beta chains were confirmed in vitro to be specific for cytomegalovirus antigens. Subsequent analysis determined that TCRs grouped into clusters in the first cohort also showed a tendency toward co-occurrence across the 90 to 150 validation repertoires, and 94% of cluster scores exceeded 0. The validation cohort had no HLA typing available for a later analysis, so co-occurrence within that cohort was assessed over all 130 or so repertoires. While some public TCRs were present in many individuals, most TCR sequences turned up only very rarely across donors.

Library method: the immunoSEQ multiplex PCR assay. The authors processed their data as follows. A statistical classification framework was built for diagnosing cytomegalovirus status from the catalog of TCR beta chain sequences. In its TCRdb copy, this immuneACCESS table keeps in-frame sequences only and misses some clones. Where compared with another copy, unresolved V genes explain less than half of these, and the others have no known cause. For V, J and clone size, that table is used; D and trimming come from the DNA. The sample table records about 65,000 clones; approximately 90% of these occur just once. The leading ten clones occupy 1.3% of the sample.

The chain uses TRBV7-7 and TRBJ2-5; the D segment could be TRBD2, given 6 matching bases. Sequences were obtained from PBMCs. This receptor was taken from a woman younger than 35 in good health and CMV-seronegative. At the DNA level, the sequence is TGTGCTAGCAGCTTAAGACTAGGAGAGACCCAGTACTTC. The resulting protein is CASSLRLGETQYF. When the CDR3 is completed using the reference TRBV7-7 and TRBJ2-5 genes on either side, the full variable domain is GAGVSQSPRYKVTKRGQDVTLRCDPISSHATLYWYQQALGQGPEFLTYFNYEAQPDKSGLPSDRFSAERPEGSISTLTIQRTEQRDSAMYRCASSLRLGETQYFGPGTRLLVL.